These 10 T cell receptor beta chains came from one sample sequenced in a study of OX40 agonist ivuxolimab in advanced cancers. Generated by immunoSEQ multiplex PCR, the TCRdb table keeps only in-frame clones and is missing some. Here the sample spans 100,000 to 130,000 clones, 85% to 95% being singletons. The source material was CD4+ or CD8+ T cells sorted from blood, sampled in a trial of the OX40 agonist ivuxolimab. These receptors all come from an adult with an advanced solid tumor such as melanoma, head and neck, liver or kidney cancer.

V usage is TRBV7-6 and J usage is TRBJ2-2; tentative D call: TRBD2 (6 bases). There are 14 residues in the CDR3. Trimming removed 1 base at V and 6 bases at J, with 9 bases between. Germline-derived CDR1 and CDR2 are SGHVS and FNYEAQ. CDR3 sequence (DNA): TGTGCCAGCAGCTTAGTCGCGGGACCCGGGGAGCTGTTTTTT. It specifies CASSLVAGPGELFF.

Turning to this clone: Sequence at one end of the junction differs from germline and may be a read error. The DNA of the CDR3 is TGTGCCGGCAGCCAGCGAGGGACTAGCGGTTCCTACGAGCAGTACTTC. This gives the protein CAGSQRGTSGSYEQYF. This chain connects TRBV7-6 to TRBJ2-7; 11 bases are shared with TRBD2. This CDR3 has 16 residues. Per germline, CDR1 SGHVS and CDR2 FNYEAQ.

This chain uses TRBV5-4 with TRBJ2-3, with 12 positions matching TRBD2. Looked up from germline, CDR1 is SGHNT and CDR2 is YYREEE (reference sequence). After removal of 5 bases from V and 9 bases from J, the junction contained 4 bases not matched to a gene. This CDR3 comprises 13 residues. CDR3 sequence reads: CASRTSGSETQYF. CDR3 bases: TGTGCCAGCAGGACTAGCGGGAGTGAGACGCAGTATTTT.

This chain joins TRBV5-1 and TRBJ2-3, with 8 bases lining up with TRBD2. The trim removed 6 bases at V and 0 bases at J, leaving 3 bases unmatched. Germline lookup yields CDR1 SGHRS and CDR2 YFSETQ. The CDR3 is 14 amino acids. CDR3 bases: TGCGCCAGCAAGGCTAGCGGGAGCACAGATACGCAGTATTTT. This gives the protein CASKASGSTDTQYF. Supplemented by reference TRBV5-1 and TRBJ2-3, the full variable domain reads KAGVTQTPRYLIKTRGQQVTLSCSPISGHRSVSWYQQTPGQGLQFLFEYFSETQRNKGNFPGRFSGRQFSNSRSEMNVSTLELGDSALYLCASKASGSTDTQYFGPGTRLTVL.

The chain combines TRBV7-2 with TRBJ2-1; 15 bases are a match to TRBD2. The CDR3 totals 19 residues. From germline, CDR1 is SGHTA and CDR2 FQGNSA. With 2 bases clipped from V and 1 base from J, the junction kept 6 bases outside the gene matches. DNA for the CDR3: TGTGCCAGCAGCTTACGTGGACTAGCGGGAGGGCCGTCCTACAATGAGCAGTTCTTC. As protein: CASSLRGLAGGPSYNEQFF.

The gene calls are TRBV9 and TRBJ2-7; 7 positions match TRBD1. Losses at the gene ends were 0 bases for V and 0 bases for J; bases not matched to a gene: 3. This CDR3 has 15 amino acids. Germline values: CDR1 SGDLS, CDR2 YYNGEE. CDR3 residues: CASSVGGGNSYEQYF. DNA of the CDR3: TGTGCCAGCAGCGTAGGAGGGGGCAACTCCTACGAGCAGTACTTC.

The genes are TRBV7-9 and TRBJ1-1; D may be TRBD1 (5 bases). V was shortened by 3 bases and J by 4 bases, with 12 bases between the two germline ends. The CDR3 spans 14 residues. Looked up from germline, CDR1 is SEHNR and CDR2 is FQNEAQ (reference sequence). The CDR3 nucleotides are TGTGCCAGCAGCTTCCAGGGCGCTCGCACTGAAGCTTTCTTT. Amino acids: CASSFQGARTEAFF.

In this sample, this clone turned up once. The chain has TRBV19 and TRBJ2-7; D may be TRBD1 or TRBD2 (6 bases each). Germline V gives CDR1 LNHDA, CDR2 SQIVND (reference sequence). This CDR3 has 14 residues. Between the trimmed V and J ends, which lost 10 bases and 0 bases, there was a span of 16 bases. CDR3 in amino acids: CATRPGGGSYEQYF. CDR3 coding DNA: TGTGCCACCCGCCCCGGGGGCGGCTCCTACGAGCAGTACTTC.

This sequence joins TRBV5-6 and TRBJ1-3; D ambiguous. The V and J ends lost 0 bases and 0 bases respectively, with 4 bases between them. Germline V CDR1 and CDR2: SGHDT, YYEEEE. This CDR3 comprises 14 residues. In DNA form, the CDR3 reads TGTGCCAGCAGCTTGGGATACTCTGGAAACACCATATATTTT. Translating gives CASSLGYSGNTIYF.

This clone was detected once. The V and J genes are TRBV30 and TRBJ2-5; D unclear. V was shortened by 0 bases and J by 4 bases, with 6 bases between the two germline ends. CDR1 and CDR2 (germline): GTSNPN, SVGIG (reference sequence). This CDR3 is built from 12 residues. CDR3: CAWSVQAETQYF. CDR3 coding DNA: TGTGCCTGGAGTGTACAAGCAGAGACCCAGTACTTC.